This TCR beta chain was sequenced during a study of vaccination and CD4 T cells after COVID-19. The sample's treatment: roughly 10-day PBMC culture with coronavirus spike peptide pools or control peptides (ViraFEST assay). Sequence data for DNA of cultured CD4+ T cells were generated by the Oncomine TCR Beta short-read assay. Cultured CD4+ T cells yielded the extracted genomic DNA. In TCRdb, the PCR reads were re-called with MiXCR into one record per CDR3 protein. The profile covers about 12,000 distinct CDR3 sequences, with 64% appearing a single time and roughly 13% taken by the ten largest. The CDR3 loop spans 13 amino acids. Trimming stripped 5 bases from V and 4 bases from J, with 15 bases between. The germline CDR1 and CDR2 sequences are DFQATT and SNEGSKA (reference sequence). Comment on this clonotype: Its antigen is not identified.

The sample taken for sequencing was CD4+ T cells from blood, cultured in vitro. The chain has TRBV20-1 and TRBJ2-7; possibly TRBD1 or TRBD2 for D (5 bases each). The sequence was obtained from a human donor who had recovered from COVID-19. The CDR3 protein is CSAYRDGTYEQYF. The CDR3 coding sequence is TGCAGTGCTTACCGGGACGGGACGTACGAGCAGTACTTC.